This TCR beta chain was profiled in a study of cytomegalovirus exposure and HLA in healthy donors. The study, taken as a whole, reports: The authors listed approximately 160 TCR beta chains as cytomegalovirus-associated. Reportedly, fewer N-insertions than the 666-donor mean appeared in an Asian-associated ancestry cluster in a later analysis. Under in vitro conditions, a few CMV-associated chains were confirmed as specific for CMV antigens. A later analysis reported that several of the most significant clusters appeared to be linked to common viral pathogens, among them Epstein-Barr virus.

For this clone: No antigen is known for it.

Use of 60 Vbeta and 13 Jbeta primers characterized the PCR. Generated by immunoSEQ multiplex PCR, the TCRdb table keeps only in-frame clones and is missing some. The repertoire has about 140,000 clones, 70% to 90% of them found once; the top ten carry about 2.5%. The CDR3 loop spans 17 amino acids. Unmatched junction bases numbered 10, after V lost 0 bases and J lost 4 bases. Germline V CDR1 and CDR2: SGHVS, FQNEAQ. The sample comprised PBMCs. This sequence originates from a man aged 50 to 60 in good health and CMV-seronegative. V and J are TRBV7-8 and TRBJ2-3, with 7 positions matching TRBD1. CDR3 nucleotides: TGTGCCAGCAGCTTAGCGCTAGTAGGGGGCGTTCCAGATACGCAGTATTTT. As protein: CASSLALVGGVPDTQYF.